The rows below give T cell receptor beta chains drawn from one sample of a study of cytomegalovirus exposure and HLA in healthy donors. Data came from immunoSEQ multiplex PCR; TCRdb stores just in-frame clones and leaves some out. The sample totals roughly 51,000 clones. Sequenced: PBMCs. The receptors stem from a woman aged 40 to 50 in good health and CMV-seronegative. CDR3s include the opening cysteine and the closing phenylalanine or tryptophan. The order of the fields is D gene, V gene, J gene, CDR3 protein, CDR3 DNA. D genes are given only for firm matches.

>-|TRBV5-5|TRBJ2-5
CASSLGREETQYF
TGTGCCAGCAGCTTGGGCAGGGAAGAGACCCAGTACTTC
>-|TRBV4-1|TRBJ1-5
CASSQQQESNQPQHF
TGCGCCAGCAGCCAACAACAGGAGAGCAATCAGCCCCAGCATTTT
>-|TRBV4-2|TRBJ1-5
CASSQGIQPQHF
TGTGCCAGCAGCCAAGGTATTCAGCCCCAGCATTTT
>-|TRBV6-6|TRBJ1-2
CASSYEVRDYYGYTF
TGTGCCAGCAGTTACGAGGTCCGGGATTACTATGGCTACACCTTC
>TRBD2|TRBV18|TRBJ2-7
CASSFSGRAPGEQYF
TGTGCCAGCTCATTTTCCGGGAGGGCCCCAGGAGAGCAGTACTTC
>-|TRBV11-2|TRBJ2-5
CASSLLQASWTQYF
TGTGCCAGCAGCTTATTACAGGCTAGTTGGACCCAGTACTTC
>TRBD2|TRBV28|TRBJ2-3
CASSFQAGALGDTQYF
TGTGCCAGCAGTTTCCAAGCGGGAGCGTTAGGAGATACGCAGTATTTT
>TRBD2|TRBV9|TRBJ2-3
CASSGVGRRGGNADTQYF
TGTGCCAGCAGCGGAGTGGGGCGGCGGGGGGGAAACGCAGATACGCAGTATTTT
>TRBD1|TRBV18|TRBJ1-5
CASSPGTGATNQPQHF
TGTGCCAGCTCACCCGGGACAGGGGCCACAAATCAGCCCCAGCATTTT
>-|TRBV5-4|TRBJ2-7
CASSHRGEQYF
TGTGCCAGCAGCCATCGGGGCGAGCAGTACTTC
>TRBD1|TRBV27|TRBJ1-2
CASSSGQGGGYTF
TGTGCCAGCAGTTCGGGACAGGGGGGTGGCTACACCTTC